This is a list of T cell receptor beta chains from one sample in a study of shared clonotypes between healthy human individuals. Clones were read by immunoSEQ multiplex PCR, and TCRdb kept only the in-frame ones, dropping some. This table holds 550,000 to 850,000 clones, over 60% found once. The material sequenced was memory CD4+ T cells sorted from blood. The receptors come from a woman younger than 45 in good health. Each CDR3 is given with its conserved first and last residue. D genes are given only for firm matches. Clone size, where shown, is once, few, many, or a class for clones that have expanded.

>TRBV6-6|.|.|14|TRBJ2-2
TGTGCCAGCATGGGGCCAACGGGGAACGGGGAGCTGTTTTTT
CASMGPTGNGELFF
>TRBV29-1|.|.|13|TRBJ1-2
TGCAGCGCCCATAGCGCGGGGGCGAATGGCTACACCTTC
CSAHSAGANGYTF
>TRBV10-1|.|.|13|TRBJ1-2
TGCGCCAGCAGTGAGTCGAACGGCTATGGCTACACCTTC
CASSESNGYGYTF
>TRBV14|.|.|14|TRBJ1-2
TGTGCCAGCAGCAACAGACTAGCTAACTATGGCTACACCTTC
CASSNRLANYGYTF
>TRBV19|TRBD1|.|15|TRBJ2-3
TGTGCCAGTAGTATTGGGACAGGGTTTGCAGATACGCAGTATTTT
CASSIGTGFADTQYF
>TRBV13|TRBD1|few|15|TRBJ1-2
TGTGCCAGCAGCTCTAGTTCCCACGCAGGGGGTGGCTACACCTTC
CASSSSSHAGGGYTF
>TRBV5-6|.|.|16|TRBJ1-5
TGTGCCAGCAGCTTGGAGAGGAAGACGGACGGGCAGCCCCAGCATTTT
CASSLERKTDGQPQHF
>TRBV6-1|.|.|13|TRBJ2-5
TGTGCCAGCAGTGTCCTCAGGATTGAGACCCAGTACTTC
CASSVLRIETQYF
>TRBV28|TRBD2|few|13|TRBJ2-7
TGTGCCAGCAGCCAGACTAGCGGATACGAGCAGTACTTC
CASSQTSGYEQYF
>TRBV18|TRBD2|.|15|TRBJ2-2
TGTGCCAGCTCACCACCCCAAAGCGGGGGGGTGGAGCTGTTTTTT
CASSPPQSGGVELFF
>TRBV5-1|TRBD2|.|15|TRBJ2-1
TGCGCCAGCAGAAGGGCGGGAGCGTCTCACAATGAGCAGTTCTTC
CASRRAGASHNEQFF
>TRBV10-3|TRBD1|few|18|TRBJ2-5
TGTGCCATCAGTGAGTCGCCCGGGACAGGGGGCGAGGGAGAGACCCAGTACTTC
CAISESPGTGGEGETQYF
>TRBV2|TRBD2|.|15|TRBJ2-3
TGTGCCAGCAGCCCCAGGACTAGCGGCACAGATACGCAGTATTTT
CASSPRTSGTDTQYF
>TRBV4-1|.|.|16|TRBJ2-2
TGCGCCAGCAGCCAAGATCCGGGGGCAGGGACCGGGGAGCTGTTTTTT
CASSQDPGAGTGELFF
>TRBV5-4|TRBD1|.|18|TRBJ2-5
TGTGCCAGCAGCATGGGGTCCCAGGGGCGAGGGGGCGAAGAGACCCAGTACTTC
CASSMGSQGRGGEETQYF
>TRBV11-2|TRBD2|.|19|TRBJ2-1
TGTGCCAGCAGCTTAAGGTCCCTCTGGCTAGCGGGGTCCTACAATGAGCAGTTCTTC
CASSLRSLWLAGSYNEQFF
>TRBV18|TRBD2|.|16|TRBJ2-2
TGTGCCAGCTCACCAGGACTAGCGGGGTACACCGGGGAGCTGTTTTTT
CASSPGLAGYTGELFF
>TRBV5-3|.|.|14|TRBJ1-2
TGTGCCAGCAGCTTTCAGCTTCGGAACTATGGCTACACCTTC
CASSFQLRNYGYTF
>TRBV5-4|.|.|16|TRBJ2-1
TGTGCCAGCAGCCCAAGCGACCGGAGCTCCTACAATGAGCAGTTCTTC
CASSPSDRSSYNEQFF
>TRBV5-1|.|.|14|TRBJ1-1
TGCGCCAGCAGGGCAGGGGCGGGTAACACTGAAGCTTTCTTT
CASRAGAGNTEAFF
>TRBV7-6|TRBD2|.|16|TRBJ2-1
TGTGCCAGCAGCCCGGAGACGGGGAGGGTTGTCAATGAGCAGTTCTTC
CASSPETGRVVNEQFF
>TRBV6-5|.|.|14|TRBJ1-4
TGTGCCAGCAGTTACTCGGCAGGGAATGAAAAACTGTTTTTT
CASSYSAGNEKLFF
>TRBV11-2|.|.|16|TRBJ2-3
TGTGCCAGCAGCTTAGGTTTCAATCCAAACACAGATACGCAGTATTTT
CASSLGFNPNTDTQYF
>TRBV28|.|.|15|TRBJ2-7
TGTGCCAGCAGTTTAGTTGTCGCGGGCCACTACGAGCAGTACTTC
CASSLVVAGHYEQYF
>TRBV5-1|.|few|14|TRBJ2-2
TGCGCCAGCAGCCCCGGGGGAGAGACCGGGGAGCTGTTTTTT
CASSPGGETGELFF
>TRBV18|.|.|16|TRBJ1-3
TGTGCCAGCTCACCCTCTGGACTGATCTCTGGAAACACCATATATTTT
CASSPSGLISGNTIYF
>TRBV28|.|.|15|TRBJ2-2
TGTGCCAGCAGCTTAACATCGGAGCCCGCCGGGGAGCTGTTTTTT
CASSLTSEPAGELFF
>TRBV5-1|.|.|14|TRBJ2-5
TGCGCCAGCAGCTTTAGCGGACTACAAGAGACCCAGTACTTC
CASSFSGLQETQYF
>TRBV2|.|.|16|TRBJ2-1
TGTGCCAGCAGTCAAAGGGGGGGGCAACAGGGTGTTGAGCAGTTCTTC
CASSQRGGQQGVEQFF
>TRBV5-1|.|.|14|TRBJ1-5
TGCGCCAGCAGCTTGGGTACGGCCGGTCAGCCCCAGCATTTT
CASSLGTAGQPQHF
>TRBV28|TRBD2|.|17|TRBJ2-5
TGTGCCAGCAGTTTAAGGGGCGGGGGGCGCTATTCGGAGACCCAGTACTTC
CASSLRGGGRYSETQYF
>TRBV28|TRBD1|many|15|TRBJ1-2
TGTGCCAGCAGTCGGACAGGGCCTTTCAACTATGGCTACACCTTC
CASSRTGPFNYGYTF
>TRBV27|TRBD2|.|15|TRBJ2-7
TGTGCCAGCAGTTTCGGGACTACCTCACCCTACGAGCAGTACTTC
CASSFGTTSPYEQYF
>TRBV5-1|.|.|14|TRBJ1-1
TGCGCCAGCAGCCCACGGGGCGAGAACACTGAAGCTTTCTTT
CASSPRGENTEAFF
>TRBV28|.|.|12|TRBJ2-5
TGTGCCAGCAGTTCCCCCCCACAGACCCAGTACTTC
CASSSPPQTQYF
>TRBV4-1|.|few|14|TRBJ2-7
TGCGCCAGCAGCCAAGACCAGGCAACCTACGAGCAGTACTTC
CASSQDQATYEQYF
>TRBV29-1|TRBD2|.|13|TRBJ2-1
TGCAGCGTCATTTGGCTAGCGGGGAATGAGCAGTTCTTC
CSVIWLAGNEQFF
>TRBV13|.|.|14|TRBJ2-1
TGTGCCAGCAGCTTAGCCGCCGGGCGAAATGAGCAGTTCTTC
CASSLAAGRNEQFF
>TRBV28|.|.|17|TRBJ1-5
TGTGCCAGCAGTTCCCCGGGACTCCCGCACGGGTATCAGCCCCAGCATTTT
CASSSPGLPHGYQPQHF
>TRBV2|TRBD1|once|14|TRBJ2-5
TGTGCCAGCAGTGTACAGGGGGCCTTAGAGACCCAGTACTTC
CASSVQGALETQYF
>TRBV5-1|.|many|16|TRBJ2-2
TGCGCCAGCAGCTTGCAATCGACAGGGAACACCGGGGAGCTGTTTTTT
CASSLQSTGNTGELFF
>TRBV18|.|.|12|TRBJ2-7
TGTGCCAGCTCACGCAGCCAGGGCGAGCAGTACTTC
CASSRSQGEQYF
>TRBV14|.|.|15|TRBJ2-7
TGTGCCAGCAGCCCACACAACGGGGTCCCCTACGAGCAGTACTTC
CASSPHNGVPYEQYF
>TRBV6-1|.|.|12|TRBJ2-3
TGTGCCAGCTATATGTCCGGAGATACGCAGTATTTT
CASYMSGDTQYF
>TRBV5-8|TRBD2|.|15|TRBJ2-1
TGTGCCAGCAGCTTGCGTAGGACTAGCGTTGTTGAGCAGTTCTTC
CASSLRRTSVVEQFF
>TRBV7-9|.|.|16|TRBJ1-5
TGTGCCAGCAGCTTAGGTGGAGCCATTAGCAATCAGCCCCAGCATTTT
CASSLGGAISNQPQHF
>TRBV10-3|TRBD1|.|17|TRBJ1-2
TGTGCCATCAGTGAGTCCGGGACAGGAGGCTATAACTATGGCTACACCTTC
CAISESGTGGYNYGYTF